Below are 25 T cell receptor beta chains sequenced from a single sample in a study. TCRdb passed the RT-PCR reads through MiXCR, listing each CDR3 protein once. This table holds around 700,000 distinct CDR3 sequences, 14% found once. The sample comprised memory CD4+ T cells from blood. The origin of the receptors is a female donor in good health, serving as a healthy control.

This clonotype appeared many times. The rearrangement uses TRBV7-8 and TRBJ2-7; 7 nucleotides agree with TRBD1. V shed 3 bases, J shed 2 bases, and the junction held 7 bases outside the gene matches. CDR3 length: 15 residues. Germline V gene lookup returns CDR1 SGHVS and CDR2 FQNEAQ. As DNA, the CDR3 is TGTGCCAGCAGCTTCGATCGGGACAGAGCCTACGAGCAGTACTTC. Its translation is CASSFDRDRAYEQYF.

The chain's CDR3 is CSARDHPGGAGNTEAFF. CDR3 DNA: TGCAGTGCTAGAGATCACCCCGGAGGGGCGGGGAACACTGAAGCTTTCTTT. V is TRBV20-1 and J is TRBJ1-1, with D possibly being TRBD1 (5 bases). V was pared by 0 bases and J by 1 base, with 18 bases between. CDR3 length: 17 residues. Germline V lookup: CDR1 DFQATT, CDR2 SNEGSKA (reference sequence).

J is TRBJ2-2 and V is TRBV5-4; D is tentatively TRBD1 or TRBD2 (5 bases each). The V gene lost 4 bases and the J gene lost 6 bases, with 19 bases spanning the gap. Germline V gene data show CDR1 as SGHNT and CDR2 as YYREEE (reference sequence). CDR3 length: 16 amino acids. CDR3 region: CASSLGELARAGELFF. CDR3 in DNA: TGTGCCAGCAGCCTGGGGGAGCTAGCCAGGGCCGGGGAGCTGTTTTTT.

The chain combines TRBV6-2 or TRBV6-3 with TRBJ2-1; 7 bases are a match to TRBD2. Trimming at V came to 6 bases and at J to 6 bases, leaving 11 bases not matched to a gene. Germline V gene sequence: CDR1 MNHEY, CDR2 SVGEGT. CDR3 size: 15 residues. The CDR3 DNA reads TGTGCCAGCAGCACCAGGATAGCGGGCCTCAATGAGCAGTTCTTC. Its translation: CASSTRIAGLNEQFF.

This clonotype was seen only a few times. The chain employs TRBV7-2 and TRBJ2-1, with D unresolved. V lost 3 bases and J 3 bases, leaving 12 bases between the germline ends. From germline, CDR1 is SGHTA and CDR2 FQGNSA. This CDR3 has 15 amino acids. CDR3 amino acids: CASSFSAADYNEQFF. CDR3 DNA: TGTGCCAGCAGCTTCTCGGCAGCCGACTACAATGAGCAGTTCTTC.

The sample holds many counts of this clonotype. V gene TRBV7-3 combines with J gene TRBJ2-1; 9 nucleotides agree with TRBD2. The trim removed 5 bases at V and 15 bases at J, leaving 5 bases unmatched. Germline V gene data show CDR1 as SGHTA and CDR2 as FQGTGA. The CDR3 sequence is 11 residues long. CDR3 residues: CASSAGGSLFF. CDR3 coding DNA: TGTGCCAGCAGCGCGGGAGGGTCGTTGTTCTTC. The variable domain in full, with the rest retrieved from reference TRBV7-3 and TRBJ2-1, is GAGVSQTPSNKVTEKGKYVELRCDPISGHTALYWYRQSLGQGPEFLIYFQGTGAADDSGLPNDRFFAVRPEGSVSTLKIQRTERGDSAVYLCASSAGGSLFFGPGTRLTVL.

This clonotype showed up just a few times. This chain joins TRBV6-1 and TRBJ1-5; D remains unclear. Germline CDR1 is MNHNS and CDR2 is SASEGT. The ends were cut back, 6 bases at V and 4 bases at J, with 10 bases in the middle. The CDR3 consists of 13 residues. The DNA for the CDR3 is TGTGCCAGCAGGGAAACATATAATCAGCCCCAGCATTTT. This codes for CASRETYNQPQHF.

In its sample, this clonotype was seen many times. CDR3 protein: CASSSRLAGEGNEQFF. The DNA for the CDR3 is TGTGCCAGCAGTTCGAGACTAGCGGGAGAGGGAAATGAGCAGTTCTTC. The chain joins TRBV6-2 or TRBV6-3 to TRBJ2-1; TRBD2 matches at 12 bases. The CDR3 has 16 residues. CDR1 is MNHEY and CDR2 is SVGEGT in the germline V gene. Germline trimming cut 4 bases from V and 7 bases from J; bases unmatched to any gene: 8.

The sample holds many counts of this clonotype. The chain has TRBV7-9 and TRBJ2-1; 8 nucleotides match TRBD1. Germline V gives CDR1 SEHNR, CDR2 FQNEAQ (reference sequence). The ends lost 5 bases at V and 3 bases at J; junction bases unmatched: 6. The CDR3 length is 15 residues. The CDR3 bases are TGTGCCAGCAGCCCCGGGACAGGTGACTACAATGAGCAGTTCTTC. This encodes CASSPGTGDYNEQFF.

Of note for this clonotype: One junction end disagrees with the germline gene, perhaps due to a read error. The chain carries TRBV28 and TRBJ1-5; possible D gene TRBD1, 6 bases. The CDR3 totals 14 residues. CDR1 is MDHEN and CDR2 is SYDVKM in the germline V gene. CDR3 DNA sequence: TGTGCCGGCAGTTTATCGGGGGGGCATCAGCCCCAGCATTTT. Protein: CAGSLSGGHQPQHF.

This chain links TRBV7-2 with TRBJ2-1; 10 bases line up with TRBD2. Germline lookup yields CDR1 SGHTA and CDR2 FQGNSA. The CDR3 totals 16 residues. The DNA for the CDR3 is TGTGCTTATAAGCTTATAACTAGCGGGAACTACAATGAGCAGTTCTTC. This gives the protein CAYKLITSGNYNEQFF.

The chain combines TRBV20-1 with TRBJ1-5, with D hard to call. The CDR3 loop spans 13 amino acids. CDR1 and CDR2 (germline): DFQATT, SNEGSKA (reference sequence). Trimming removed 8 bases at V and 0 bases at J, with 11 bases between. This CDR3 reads CSLVGNSNQPQHF. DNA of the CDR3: TGCAGTCTGGTCGGCAATAGCAATCAGCCCCAGCATTTT.

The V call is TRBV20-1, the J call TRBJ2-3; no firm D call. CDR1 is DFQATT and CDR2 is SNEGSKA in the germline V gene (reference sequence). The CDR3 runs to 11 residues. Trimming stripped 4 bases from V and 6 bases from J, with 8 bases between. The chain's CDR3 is CSATSLDTQYF. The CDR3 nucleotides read TGCAGTGCTACTTCTCTGGATACGCAGTATTTT.

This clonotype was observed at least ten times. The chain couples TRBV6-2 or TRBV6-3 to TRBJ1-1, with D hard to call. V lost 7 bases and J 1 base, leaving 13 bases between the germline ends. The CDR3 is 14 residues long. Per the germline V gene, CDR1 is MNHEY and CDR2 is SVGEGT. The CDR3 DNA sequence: TGTGCCAGCAAGGCTCCAGGCGGGAACACTGAAGCTTTCTTT. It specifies CASKAPGGNTEAFF.

CDR3 amino acids: CASSVLAGVGQFF. The CDR3 DNA reads as TGTGCCAGCAGTGTACTAGCGGGAGTTGGGCAGTTCTTC. This chain uses TRBV2 with TRBJ2-1, with 11 bases identical to TRBD2. The length of the CDR3 is 13 residues. Trimming at V came to 4 bases and at J to 12 bases, leaving 5 bases not matched to a gene. Germline CDR1 and CDR2: SNHLY and FYNNEI.

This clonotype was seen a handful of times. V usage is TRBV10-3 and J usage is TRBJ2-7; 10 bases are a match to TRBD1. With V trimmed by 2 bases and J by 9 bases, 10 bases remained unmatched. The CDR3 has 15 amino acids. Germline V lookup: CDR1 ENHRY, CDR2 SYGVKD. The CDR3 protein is CAISEGVGQGPVQYF. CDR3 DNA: TGTGCCATCAGTGAGGGGGTGGGACAGGGGCCCGTGCAGTACTTC.

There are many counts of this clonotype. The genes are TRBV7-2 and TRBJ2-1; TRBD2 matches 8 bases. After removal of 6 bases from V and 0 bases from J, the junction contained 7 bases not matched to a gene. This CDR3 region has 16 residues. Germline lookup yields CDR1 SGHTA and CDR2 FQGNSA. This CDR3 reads CASSPSGGSSYNEQFF. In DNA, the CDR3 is TGTGCCAGCAGTCCGAGCGGGGGTAGCTCCTACAATGAGCAGTTCTTC.

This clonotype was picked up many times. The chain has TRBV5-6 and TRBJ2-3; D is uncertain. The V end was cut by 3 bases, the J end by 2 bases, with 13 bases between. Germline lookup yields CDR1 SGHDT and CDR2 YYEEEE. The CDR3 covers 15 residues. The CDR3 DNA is TGTGCCAGCAGCTCGACAAGGCGAACCACAGATACGCAGTATTTT. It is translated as CASSSTRRTTDTQYF.

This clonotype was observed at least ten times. Here the CDR3 DNA reads TGTGCCATCGGAACTAGCGGGAACACAGATACGCAGTATTTT. Translation gives CAIGTSGNTDTQYF. This chain joins TRBV10-3 and TRBJ2-3; TRBD2 aligns across 10 bases. The CDR3 runs 14 residues. In germline, CDR1 is ENHRY, CDR2 SYGVKD. The V gene end was trimmed by 8 bases and the J gene end by 2 bases; junction bases not matched to a gene: 4.

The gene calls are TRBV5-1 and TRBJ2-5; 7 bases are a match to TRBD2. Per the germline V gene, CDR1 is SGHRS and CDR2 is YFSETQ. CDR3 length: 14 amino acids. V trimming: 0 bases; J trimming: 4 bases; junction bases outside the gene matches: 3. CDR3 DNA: TGCGCCAGCAGCTTGGTTACGGGGGGAGAGACCCAGTACTTC. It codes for CASSLVTGGETQYF.

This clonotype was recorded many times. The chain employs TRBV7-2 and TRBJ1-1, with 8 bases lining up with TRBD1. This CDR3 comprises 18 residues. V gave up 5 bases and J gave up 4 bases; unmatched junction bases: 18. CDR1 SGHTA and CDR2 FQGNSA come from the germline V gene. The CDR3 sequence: CASSNLVGQGGPSTEAFF. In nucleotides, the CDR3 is TGTGCCAGCAGCAACTTAGTAGGACAGGGAGGCCCGTCCACTGAAGCTTTCTTT.

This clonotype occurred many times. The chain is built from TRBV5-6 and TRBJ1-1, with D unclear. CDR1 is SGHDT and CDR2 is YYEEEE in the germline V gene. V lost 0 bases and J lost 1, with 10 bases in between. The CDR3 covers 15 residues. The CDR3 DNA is TGTGCCAGCAGCTTGGGGGCGGCCGGGAACACTGAAGCTTTCTTT. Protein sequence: CASSLGAAGNTEAFF.

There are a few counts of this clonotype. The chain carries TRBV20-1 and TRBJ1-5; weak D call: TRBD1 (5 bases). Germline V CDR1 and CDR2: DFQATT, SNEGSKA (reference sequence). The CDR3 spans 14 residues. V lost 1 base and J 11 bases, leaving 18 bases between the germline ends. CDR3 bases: TGCAGTGCTAGAGGGGCCCTTACGGGGGGATCCCAGCATTTT. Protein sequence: CSARGALTGGSQHF.

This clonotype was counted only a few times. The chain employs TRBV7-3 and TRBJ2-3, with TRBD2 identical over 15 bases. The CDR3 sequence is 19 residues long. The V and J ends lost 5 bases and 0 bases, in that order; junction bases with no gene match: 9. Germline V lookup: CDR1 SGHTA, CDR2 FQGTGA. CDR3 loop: CASSRGLAGGASSTDTQYF. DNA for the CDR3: TGTGCCAGCAGCCGGGGACTAGCGGGAGGAGCCTCTAGCACAGATACGCAGTATTTT.

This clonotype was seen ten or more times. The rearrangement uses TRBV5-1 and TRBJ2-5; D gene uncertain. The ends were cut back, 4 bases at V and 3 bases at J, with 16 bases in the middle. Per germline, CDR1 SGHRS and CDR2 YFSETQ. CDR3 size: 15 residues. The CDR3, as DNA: TGCGCCAGCAGCCCACCGGAGAACATGGAAGAGACCCAGTACTTC. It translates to CASSPPENMEETQYF.